The present TCR beta chain was sequenced within a study of blood T cell repertoires in COVID-19. About the study: Samples of COVID-19 (acute and convalescent) were obtained from the United States, Italy and Spain. PBMCs, B-cell-depleted T cells, or T cells provided the cDNA or gDNA that made up the material.

Seattle enrolled patients during active infection and tracked them longitudinally. CDR1 is SNHLY, CDR2 FYNNEI, per germline. The CDR3 consists of 15 residues. V shed 1 base and J 7 bases; nucleotides not matched to a gene: 6. Original data processing: By means of reference gene primer amplification, nucleated cell counts were estimated. Data came from immunoSEQ multiplex PCR; TCRdb stores just in-frame clones and leaves some out. V, J and clone size are those of that table, while D and trimming were read from the DNA. The table records around 210,000 clones, around nine tenths of them present only once.

The gene calls are TRBV2 and TRBJ1-5; TRBD1 matches at 8 bases. This receptor was obtained from a man in his forties or fifties with COVID-19, enrolled during active disease. Material: peripheral blood. The CDR3 region is CASSEDNRGVQPQHF. Here the CDR3 DNA reads TGTGCCAGCAGTGAAGATAACAGGGGGGTCCAGCCCCAGCATTTT.